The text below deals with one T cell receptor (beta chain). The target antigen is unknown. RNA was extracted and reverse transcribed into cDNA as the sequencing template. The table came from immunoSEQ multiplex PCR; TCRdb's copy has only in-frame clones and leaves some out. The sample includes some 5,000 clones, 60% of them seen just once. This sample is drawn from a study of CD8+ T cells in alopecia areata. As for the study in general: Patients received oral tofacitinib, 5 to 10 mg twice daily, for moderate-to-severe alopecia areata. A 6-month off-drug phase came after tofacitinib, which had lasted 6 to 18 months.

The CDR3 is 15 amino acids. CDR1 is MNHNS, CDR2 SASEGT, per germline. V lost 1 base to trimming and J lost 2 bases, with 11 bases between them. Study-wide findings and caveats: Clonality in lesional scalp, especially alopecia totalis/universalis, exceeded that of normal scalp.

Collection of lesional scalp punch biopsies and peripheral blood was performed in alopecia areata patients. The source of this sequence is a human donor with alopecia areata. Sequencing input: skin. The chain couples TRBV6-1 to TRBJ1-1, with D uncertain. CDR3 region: CASSEGRQTNTEAFF. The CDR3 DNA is TGTGCCAGCAGTGAAGGACGGCAAACCAACACTGAAGCTTTCTTT.